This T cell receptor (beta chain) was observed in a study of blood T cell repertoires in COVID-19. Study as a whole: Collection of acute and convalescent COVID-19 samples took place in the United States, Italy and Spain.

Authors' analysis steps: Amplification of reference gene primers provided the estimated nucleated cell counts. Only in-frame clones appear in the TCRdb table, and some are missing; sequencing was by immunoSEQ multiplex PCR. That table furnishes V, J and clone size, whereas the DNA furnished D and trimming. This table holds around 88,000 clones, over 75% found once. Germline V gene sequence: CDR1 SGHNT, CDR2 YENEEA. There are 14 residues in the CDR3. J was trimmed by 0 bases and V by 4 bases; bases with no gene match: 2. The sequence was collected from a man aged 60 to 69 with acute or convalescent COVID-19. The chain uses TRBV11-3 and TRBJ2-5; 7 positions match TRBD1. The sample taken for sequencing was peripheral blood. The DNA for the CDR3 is TGTGCCAGCAGCTCGGGGACAGACCAAGAGACCCAGTACTTC. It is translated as CASSSGTDQETQYF.